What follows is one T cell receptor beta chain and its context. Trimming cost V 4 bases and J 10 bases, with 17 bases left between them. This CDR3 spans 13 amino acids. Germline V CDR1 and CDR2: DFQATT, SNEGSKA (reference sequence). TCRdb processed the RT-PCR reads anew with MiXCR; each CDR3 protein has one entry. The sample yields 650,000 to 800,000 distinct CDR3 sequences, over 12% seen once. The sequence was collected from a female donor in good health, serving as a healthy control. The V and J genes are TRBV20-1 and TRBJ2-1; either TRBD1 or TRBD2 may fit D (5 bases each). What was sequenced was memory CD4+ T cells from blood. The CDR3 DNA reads TGCAGTGCTACCCCGGGACCCCCGAGGGAGCAGTTCTTC. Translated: CSATPGPPREQFF.